These 24 T cell receptor beta chains originate from one sample sequenced in a study of blood T cell repertoires in COVID-19 (dated by TCRdb to the early 2020s). Library method: the immunoSEQ multiplex PCR assay. This immuneACCESS table, as held by TCRdb, lists in-frame sequences with V and J called but not all clones. Of the missing ones, under half trace to an unresolved V gene in checked studies; the others have no known cause. This sample comprises around 110,000 clones, 75% to 90% of them detected only once. Of the sample, approximately 7.9% falls within the top ten clones. Sequenced: peripheral blood. These receptors all come from a man aged 65-85 years with acute or convalescent COVID-19.

The chain has TRBV9 and TRBJ1-1; D is unresolved. There are 14 residues in the CDR3. Germline-derived CDR1 and CDR2 are SGDLS and YYNGEE. Trimming left V 0 bases short and J 1 base short, with 7 bases between. Written as DNA, the CDR3 is TGTGCCAGCAGCGTAGGAGAAGCGAACACTGAAGCTTTCTTT. This encodes CASSVGEANTEAFF.

The chain carries TRBV27 and TRBJ1-6, with TRBD1 identical over 7 bases. The V gene's germline CDR1 is MNHEY and CDR2 SMNVEV (reference sequence). V was pared by 0 bases and J by 3 bases, with 5 bases of the junction left unmatched. The CDR3 sequence is 17 residues long. CDR3 in amino acids: CASSLSRGGYYNSPLHF. CDR3 in DNA: TGTGCCAGCAGTTTATCGCGAGGGGGCTACTATAATTCACCCCTCCACTTT.

CDR3 region: CASSLRETTGELFF. Written as DNA, the CDR3 is TGTGCCAGCAGCTTACGGGAGACCACCGGGGAGCTGTTTTTT. The V gene is TRBV7-8, the J gene TRBJ2-2; weak D call: TRBD2 (6 bases). V lost 2 bases, J lost 4 bases, and 8 bases lay in between. CDR1 SGHVS and CDR2 FQNEAQ come from the germline V gene. This CDR3 comprises 14 residues.

This rearrangement joins TRBV25-1 to TRBJ1-1; possible D gene TRBD1, 5 bases. The V gene's germline CDR1 is MGHDK and CDR2 SYGVNS. The CDR3 loop spans 14 amino acids. Trimming removed 4 bases at V and 4 bases at J, with 13 bases between. The CDR3: CASSAPVGRTEAFF. CDR3 sequence (DNA): TGTGCCAGCAGTGCCCCGGTGGGGCGCACTGAAGCTTTCTTT.

The chain couples TRBV6-5 to TRBJ2-1; 7 bases map to TRBD1. This CDR3 spans 12 amino acids. Trimming cost V 8 bases and J 8 bases; bases outside gene matches: 6. From germline, CDR1 is MNHEY and CDR2 SVGAGI. The CDR3 nucleotides read TGTGCCAGCTCAAAGACAGGGTATGAGCAGTTCTTC. Residues: CASSKTGYEQFF.

The V gene is TRBV18, the J gene TRBJ1-2, with D possibly TRBD1 on 6 matching bases. This CDR3 comprises 14 residues. V lost 1 base and J 8 bases, leaving 14 bases between the germline ends. Germline loops: CDR1 KGHSH, CDR2 LQKENI. The CDR3 nucleotides read TGTGCCAGCTCACCACAGACAGGAGGATACGGCTACACCTTC. Translation gives CASSPQTGGYGYTF.

The V and J genes are TRBV28 and TRBJ1-2, with 9 bases lining up with TRBD1. Looked up from germline, CDR1 is MDHEN and CDR2 is SYDVKM. This CDR3 has 13 amino acids. Germline trimming cut 6 bases from V and 5 bases from J; bases unmatched to any gene: 4. The CDR3 region has the DNA TGTGCCAGCAGGGAGACAGGGGGGTATGGCTACACCTTC. It translates to CASRETGGYGYTF.

This chain connects TRBV28 to TRBJ1-5; D unresolved. The V gene's germline CDR1 is MDHEN and CDR2 SYDVKM. CDR3 size: 16 residues. V was shortened by 5 bases and J by 1 base, with 15 bases between the two germline ends. The CDR3 protein is CASSENSFSSNQPQHF. Written as DNA, the CDR3 is TGTGCCAGCAGTGAAAACAGCTTTTCAAGCAATCAGCCCCAGCATTTT.

The CDR3 bases are TGTGCCAGCTCACCGAAGACAGGGGAGCAGTTCTTC. This sequence encodes CASSPKTGEQFF. V is TRBV18 and J is TRBJ2-1, with TRBD1 identical over 7 bases. This CDR3 is built from 12 residues. Germline V gene sequence: CDR1 KGHSH, CDR2 LQKENI. Unmatched junction bases numbered 3, after V lost 3 bases and J lost 10 bases.

V is TRBV9 and J is TRBJ2-1, with 9 bases matching TRBD2. The V gene's germline CDR1 is SGDLS and CDR2 YYNGEE. After removal of 0 bases from V and 7 bases from J, the junction contained 5 bases not matched to a gene. The CDR3 has 15 residues. The CDR3 here is CASSVASSGTNEQFF. The CDR3 coding sequence is TGTGCCAGCAGCGTAGCTTCTAGCGGGACGAATGAGCAGTTCTTC.

The chain links TRBV6-5 to TRBJ1-1, with TRBD1 matching over 7 bases. The CDR3 extends over 13 amino acids. V trimming: 9 bases; J trimming: 1 base; junction bases outside the gene matches: 5. Germline V gives CDR1 MNHEY, CDR2 SVGAGI. CDR3 coding DNA: TGTGCCAGTCAGACAGGGCGGAACACTGAAGCTTTCTTT. Translated, it gives CASQTGRNTEAFF.

The genes are TRBV5-1 and TRBJ2-2; 7 bases agree with TRBD2. The V gene's germline CDR1 is SGHRS and CDR2 YFSETQ. V lost 0 bases, J lost 4 bases, and 3 bases stayed unmatched. The CDR3 extends over 15 amino acids. In DNA, the CDR3 is TGCGCCAGCAGCTTGGCCGCGGGGGTCACCGGGGAGCTGTTTTTT. Residues: CASSLAAGVTGELFF.

V and J are TRBV3-1 (or the pseudogene TRBV3-2) and TRBJ2-5; 10 bases fit TRBD2. Germline lookup yields CDR1 LGHDT and CDR2 YNNKEL (reference sequence). The CDR3 contains 16 residues. V shed 4 bases and J 4 bases; nucleotides not matched to a gene: 9. The CDR3 DNA reads as TGTGCCAGCAGCCCGTGGAGCGGGGGGGTTGGAGAGACCCAGTACTTC. This translates into CASSPWSGGVGETQYF.

The chain joins TRBV7-9 to TRBJ2-1; 8 bases map to TRBD2. V was clipped by 4 bases and J by 6 bases; unmatched bases: 8. This CDR3 spans 15 amino acids. Germline-derived CDR1 and CDR2 are SEHNR and FQNEAQ (reference sequence). The CDR3 DNA is TGTGCCAGCAGCTCGGGAGGGGGGCGCGTCAATGAGCAGTTCTTC. Translation: CASSSGGGRVNEQFF.

The rearrangement links TRBV3-1 (or the pseudogene TRBV3-2) to TRBJ2-1; 10 positions match TRBD2. The length of the CDR3 is 15 residues. V lost 3 bases and J lost 9; bases outside the gene matches: 8. Looked up from germline, CDR1 is LGHDT and CDR2 is YNNKEL (reference sequence). The DNA of the CDR3 is TGTGCCAGCAGCCAGGCCAGCGGGGGGGCTGGTGAGCAGTTCTTC. It translates to CASSQASGGAGEQFF.

The CDR3 nucleotides are TGTGCCAGCAGTCCAGGGGACAGACAATATGGCTACACCTTC. This encodes CASSPGDRQYGYTF. The gene calls are TRBV28 and TRBJ1-2; 7 bases match TRBD1. CDR1 MDHEN and CDR2 SYDVKM come from the germline V gene. The CDR3 has 14 residues. With V trimmed by 5 bases and J by 5 bases, 8 bases remained unmatched.

The chain recombines TRBV29-1 with TRBJ2-2, with 7 bases matching TRBD2. The CDR3 is 15 amino acids. The V segment lost 7 bases and the J segment 6 bases; nucleotides outside the gene matches: 14. Germline CDR1 and CDR2: SQVTM and ANQGSEA. As DNA, the CDR3 is TGCAGCGCCGGGGGGTCCGGGATCATTTCCGGGGAGCTGTTTTTT. Protein product: CSAGGSGIISGELFF.

This chain joins TRBV4-2 and TRBJ2-3; D uncertain. Germline V gives CDR1 LGHNA, CDR2 YNFKEQ. The CDR3 extends over 13 amino acids. V was trimmed by 0 bases and J by 4 bases, leaving 5 bases between them. CDR3 protein: CASSQDPADTQYF. CDR3 in DNA: TGTGCCAGCAGCCAAGACCCCGCAGATACGCAGTATTTT.

The V gene is TRBV5-1, the J gene TRBJ2-1; TRBD2 matches 9 bases. Germline V CDR1 and CDR2: SGHRS, YFSETQ. The V segment lost 4 bases and the J segment 4 bases; nucleotides outside the gene matches: 9. The CDR3 has 16 amino acids. The CDR3 DNA is TGCGCCAGCAGCCCACAAGCGGGGGGCACGTACAATGAGCAGTTCTTC. Its protein product is CASSPQAGGTYNEQFF.

This clone has just one count. The chain recombines TRBV3-1 (or the pseudogene TRBV3-2) with TRBJ1-3; D is unclear. Germline V gene data show CDR1 as LGHDT and CDR2 as YNNKEL (reference sequence). The CDR3 contains 12 residues. Trimming pared 0 bases from V and 8 bases from J, leaving 5 bases between. The CDR3 is CASSQDLDTIYF. In DNA form, the CDR3 reads TGTGCCAGCAGCCAAGATTTAGACACCATATATTTT.

This clone was seen a single time. The rearrangement links TRBV2 to TRBJ1-1; no firm D call. The CDR3 is 13 amino acids. The V end was cut by 4 bases, the J end by 1 base, with 7 bases between. Germline assignment: CDR1 SNHLY and CDR2 FYNNEI. CDR3: CASSVLQNTEAFF. The CDR3 nucleotides read TGTGCCAGCAGTGTGTTACAGAACACTGAAGCTTTCTTT.

The table lists this clone with a few counts. The V gene is TRBV12-3 or TRBV12-4, the J gene TRBJ1-1; D is perhaps TRBD1 (5 bases). V lost 3 bases to trimming and J lost 4 bases, with 9 bases between them. The CDR3 extends over 13 amino acids. CDR3 coding DNA: TGTGCCAGCAGTTTGACAGCAACCACTGAAGCTTTCTTT. Protein product: CASSLTATTEAFF.

The chain has TRBV28 and TRBJ2-5; 13 nucleotides line up with TRBD2. This CDR3 comprises 16 residues. The V and J ends lost 8 bases and 4 bases, in that order; junction bases with no gene match: 10. From germline, CDR1 is MDHEN and CDR2 SYDVKM. CDR3: CASGTSGRGIVETQYF. The CDR3 bases are TGTGCCAGCGGTACTAGCGGGAGGGGGATCGTAGAGACCCAGTACTTC.

The chain joins TRBV19 to TRBJ1-2; D is uncertain. Looked up from germline, CDR1 is LNHDA and CDR2 is SQIVND (reference sequence). The V end was cut by 5 bases, the J end by 2 bases, with 6 bases between. The CDR3 consists of 12 residues. The CDR3 here is CASSYLNYGYTF. The CDR3 DNA is TGTGCCAGTAGTTATCTCAACTATGGCTACACCTTC.